Presented here are 20 T cell receptor beta chains from one specimen sequenced in a study of beta chain features in type 1 diabetes. The investigators reverse transcribed all of the isolated RNA, so they sequenced expressed TCRB transcripts. TCRdb's copy holds only in-frame clones and misses some; the assay was immunoSEQ multiplex PCR. The top ten hold about 0.05% of the sample, which has hundreds of thousands of clones, 68% seen once. The sample comprised naive CD4+ T cells from blood. Every receptor here comes from a man between 25 and 39 years old in good health.

This clone showed up just once. Distinct nucleotide sequences in the sample also encode this CDR3. V is TRBV29-1 and J is TRBJ2-5; no clear D gene. The CDR3 totals 13 residues. In germline, CDR1 is SQVTM, CDR2 ANQGSEA. Trimming shortened V by 1 base and J by 1 base, and 7 bases separated the two germline ends. CDR3 sequence reads: CSVEGLFQETQYF. The CDR3 DNA follows: TGCAGCGTTGAAGGACTTTTCCAAGAGACCCAGTACTTC.

The V and J genes are TRBV7-6 and TRBJ1-2; maybe TRBD1 (5 bases). The length of the CDR3 is 13 residues. Germline CDR1 SGHVS, CDR2 FNYEAQ. V shed 1 base and J shed 8 bases, with 11 bases lying between them. DNA for the CDR3: TGTGCCAGCAGCTTAGACAGGTCGAGCGGCTACACCTTC. Amino acid sequence: CASSLDRSSGYTF.

Here the CDR3 DNA reads TGTGCCTGGAACATCAACCAGGCCTCCTACGAGCAGTACTTC. Encoded protein: CAWNINQASYEQYF. The J gene is TRBJ2-7, the V gene TRBV30; D ambiguous. This CDR3 spans 14 amino acids. Deletions cut 4 bases from V and 0 bases from J, with 13 bases between. The V gene's germline CDR1 is GTSNPN and CDR2 SVGIG (reference sequence).

This chain uses TRBV30 with TRBJ1-6, with D possibly TRBD1 on 5 matching bases. This CDR3 contains 16 residues. Trimming removed 4 bases from V and 7 bases from J, with 20 bases in between. CDR1 is GTSNPN and CDR2 is SVGIG in the germline V gene (reference sequence). CDR3 sequence (DNA): TGTGCCTGGACCCTTGGTCGAGGGACTAGGAATTCACCCCTCCACTTT. Protein product: CAWTLGRGTRNSPLHF. Looking up the rest from reference TRBV30 and TRBJ1-6 gives the full variable domain: SQTIHQWPATLVQPVGSPLSLECTVEGTSNPNLYWYRQAAGRGLQLLFYSVGIGQISSEVPQNLSASRPQDRQFILSSKKLLLSDSGFYLCAWTLGRGTRNSPLHFGNGTRLTVT.

The chain employs TRBV9 and TRBJ2-7, with TRBD1 matching 7 bases. Losses at the gene ends were 4 bases for V and 3 bases for J; bases not matched to a gene: 1. The germline gives CDR1 SGDLS, CDR2 YYNGEE. This CDR3 spans 12 amino acids. CDR3 amino acids: CASSPGGYEQYF. CDR3 nucleotides: TGTGCCAGCAGCCCAGGGGGCTACGAGCAGTACTTC.

The chain uses TRBV29-1 and TRBJ1-1; D uncertain. The germline V gene encodes CDR1 SQVTM and CDR2 ANQGSEA. CDR3 length equals 14 residues. V was cut by 6 bases and J by 5 bases, with 19 bases left in between. The CDR3 nucleotides read TGCAGCGTCGCCATTCGGGAGCGTGGGACTGAAGCTTTCTTT. It is translated as CSVAIRERGTEAFF.

The V call is TRBV11-2, the J call TRBJ2-5, with D unresolved. This CDR3 contains 13 residues. Between the trimmed V and J ends, which lost 8 bases and 5 bases, there was a span of 15 bases. Germline assignment: CDR1 SGHAT and CDR2 FQNNGV. The CDR3 DNA follows: TGTGCCAGCGGTAGCCATTCGGACGAGACCCAGTACTTC. This translates into CASGSHSDETQYF.

This clone was detected only once. The CDR3 region is CASRRQDIGNEQFF. In DNA, the CDR3 is TGTGCCAGCAGGCGACAGGACATCGGGAATGAGCAGTTCTTC. The rearrangement uses TRBV6-6 and TRBJ2-1; perhaps TRBD1 as D (6 bases). This CDR3 has 14 amino acids. The V gene's germline CDR1 is MNHNY and CDR2 SVGAGI (reference sequence). The ends were cut back, 6 bases at V and 7 bases at J, with 16 bases in the middle.

V and J are TRBV30 and TRBJ1-2, with D unclear. The CDR3 is 15 residues long. Germline lookup yields CDR1 GTSNPN and CDR2 SVGIG (reference sequence). V was pared by 1 base and J by 5 bases, with 17 bases between. In DNA, the CDR3 is TGTGCCTGGAGTGACAGACGGAGAAACTATTATGGCTACACCTTC. Translation: CAWSDRRRNYYGYTF.

This chain joins TRBV2 and TRBJ2-3, with D hard to call. V lost 4 bases to trimming and J lost 4 bases, with 9 bases between them. CDR1 and CDR2 (germline): SNHLY, FYNNEI. This CDR3 has 13 residues. CDR3 in amino acids: CASSVFEADTQYF. CDR3 coding DNA: TGTGCCAGCAGTGTTTTTGAGGCAGATACGCAGTATTTT. The full variable domain, completed using reference TRBV2 and TRBJ2-3, is EPEVTQTPSHQVTQMGQEVILRCVPISNHLYFYWYRQILGQKVEFLVSFYNNEISEKSEIFDDQFSVERPDGSNFTLKIRSTKLEDSAMYFCASSVFEADTQYFGPGTRLTVL.

This sequence joins TRBV30 and TRBJ1-6; D gene unclear. V lost 2 bases and J lost 10, with 9 bases in between. This CDR3 contains 12 residues. The germline gives CDR1 GTSNPN, CDR2 SVGIG (reference sequence). Here the CDR3 DNA reads TGTGCCTGGAGTCTCAACGGCTCACCCCTCCACTTT. Amino acids: CAWSLNGSPLHF. Using reference TRBV30 and TRBJ1-6 for the parts outside the CDR3, the full variable domain is SQTIHQWPATLVQPVGSPLSLECTVEGTSNPNLYWYRQAAGRGLQLLFYSVGIGQISSEVPQNLSASRPQDRQFILSSKKLLLSDSGFYLCAWSLNGSPLHFGNGTRLTVT.

This chain joins TRBV29-1 and TRBJ1-1; D is ambiguous. The V gene's germline CDR1 is SQVTM and CDR2 ANQGSEA. V shed 4 bases and J shed 6 bases, with 12 bases lying between them. CDR3 length: 12 residues. For the CDR3, the DNA is TGCAGCGTTGTCCACTTAGACGCTGAAGCTTTCTTT. Encoded protein: CSVVHLDAEAFF.

The gene calls are TRBV29-1 and TRBJ2-7; TRBD1 matches 7 bases. Germline values: CDR1 SQVTM, CDR2 ANQGSEA. V shed 7 bases, J shed 4 bases, and the junction held 7 bases outside the gene matches. The CDR3 extends over 12 amino acids. The CDR3: CSAKGQLYEQYF. CDR3 coding DNA: TGCAGCGCCAAGGGACAGTTGTACGAGCAGTACTTC.

J is TRBJ2-7 and V is TRBV19, with unresolved D. There are 15 residues in the CDR3. Germline V gene lookup returns CDR1 LNHDA and CDR2 SQIVND (reference sequence). V lost 1 base to trimming and J lost 2 bases, with 12 bases between them. The CDR3 is CASSIVGRTTYEQYF. DNA of the CDR3: TGTGCCAGTAGTATAGTAGGGCGCACAACCTACGAGCAGTACTTC.

Comment on this clone: Other DNA sequences in the same sample also yield this CDR3. The chain uses TRBV29-1 and TRBJ1-1; D is possibly TRBD1 (5 bases). V lost 6 bases and J 0 bases, leaving 11 bases between the germline ends. Germline CDR1 reads SQVTM; CDR2 reads ANQGSEA. The CDR3 has 13 amino acids. This chain's CDR3 is CSVAGLMNTEAFF. CDR3 bases: TGCAGCGTCGCGGGACTAATGAACACTGAAGCTTTCTTT. Full variable domain (rest looked up from reference TRBV29-1 and TRBJ1-1): SAVISQKPSRDICQRGTSLTIQCQVDSQVTMMFWYRQQPGQSLTLIATANQGSEATYESGFVIDKFPISRPNLTFSTLTVSNMSPEDSSIYLCSVAGLMNTEAFFGQGTRLTVV.

This clone was picked up one time. Other DNA sequences in this specimen translate into the identical CDR3. The chain recombines TRBV30 with TRBJ1-5; D perhaps matches TRBD1 (5 bases). CDR1 and CDR2 from the germline V gene are GTSNPN and SVGIG (reference sequence). V was clipped by 4 bases and J by 5 bases, with 12 bases between them. The CDR3 spans 13 residues. The CDR3 is CAWTGQGDQPQHF. The CDR3 DNA reads TGTGCCTGGACGGGGCAGGGAGATCAGCCCCAGCATTTT.

Note on this clone: Different DNA sequences within this sample yield the same CDR3. The chain recombines TRBV29-1 with TRBJ2-7; D is possibly TRBD1 or TRBD2 (5 bases each). The CDR3 sequence is 12 residues long. The V end lost 3 bases, the J end lost 0 bases, and 6 bases lay between the germline ends. Germline V lookup: CDR1 SQVTM, CDR2 ANQGSEA. The CDR3 is CSVEGDSYEQYF. DNA for the CDR3: TGCAGCGTTGAGGGGGACTCCTACGAGCAGTACTTC.

Turning to this clone: Other DNA sequences in this sample translate to the same CDR3. The J gene is TRBJ2-5, the V gene TRBV2; the D is unclear. This CDR3 is built from 11 residues. Trimming cost V 1 base and J 4 bases, with 1 base left between them. In germline, CDR1 is SNHLY, CDR2 FYNNEI. The CDR3, as DNA: TGTGCCAGCAGTGAAGGAGAGACCCAGTACTTC. The encoded protein is CASSEGETQYF.

This chain connects TRBV5-6 to TRBJ1-1; no clear D. The CDR3 spans 13 residues. The V and J ends lost 2 bases and 3 bases respectively, with 8 bases between them. Germline V CDR1 and CDR2: SGHDT, YYEEEE. The CDR3 protein is CASSFAGYTEAFF. CDR3 coding DNA: TGTGCCAGCAGCTTCGCGGGGTACACTGAAGCTTTCTTT.

This chain connects TRBV30 to TRBJ2-3; D is unclear. Trimming removed 0 bases at V and 4 bases at J, with 11 bases between. The CDR3 has 14 residues. Germline CDR1 is GTSNPN and CDR2 is SVGIG (reference sequence). The CDR3, as DNA: TGTGCCTGGAGTGTAGGCAGTCGATCAGATACGCAGTATTTT. It encodes CAWSVGSRSDTQYF.